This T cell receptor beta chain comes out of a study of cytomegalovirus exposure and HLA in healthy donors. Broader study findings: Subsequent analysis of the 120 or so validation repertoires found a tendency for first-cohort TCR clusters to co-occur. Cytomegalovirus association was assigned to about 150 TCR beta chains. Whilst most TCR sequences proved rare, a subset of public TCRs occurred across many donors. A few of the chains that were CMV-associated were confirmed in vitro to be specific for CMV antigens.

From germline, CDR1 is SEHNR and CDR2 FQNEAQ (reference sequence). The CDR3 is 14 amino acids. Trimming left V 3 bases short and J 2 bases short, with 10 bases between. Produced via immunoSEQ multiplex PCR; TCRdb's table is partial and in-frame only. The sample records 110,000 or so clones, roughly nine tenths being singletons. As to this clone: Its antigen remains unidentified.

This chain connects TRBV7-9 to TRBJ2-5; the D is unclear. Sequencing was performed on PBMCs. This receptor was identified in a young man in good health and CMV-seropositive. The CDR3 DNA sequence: TGTGCCAGCAGCTTCCTTGGGCCTCAAGAGACCCAGTACTTC. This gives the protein CASSFLGPQETQYF. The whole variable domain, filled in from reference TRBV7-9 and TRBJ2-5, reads DTGVSQNPRHKITKRGQNVTFRCDPISEHNRLYWYRQTLGQGPEFLTYFQNEAQLEKSRLLSDRFSAERPKGSFSTLEIQRTEQGDSAMYLCASSFLGPQETQYFGPGTRLLVL.